This TCR beta chain came from a study of blood T cell repertoires in COVID-19. Study background: COVID-19 samples, acute and convalescent, were from the United States, Italy and Spain.

Participants had their cohort set by participant-reported clinical history. This CDR3 has 16 amino acids. The ends were cut back, 4 bases at V and 1 base at J, with 17 bases in the middle. Germline V gene lookup returns CDR1 SGHTS and CDR2 YDEGEE. Per the study methods: Reference gene primer amplification gave estimated nucleated cell counts. Repertoires were generated with immunoSEQ multiplex PCR, while TCRdb's copy carries only in-frame clones and drops some. V and J calls and clone size are as listed in that table; D and trimming were resolved from the DNA. The profile shows 250,000 to 350,000 clones, around 91% of them singletons.

This TCR was recovered from a woman aged 18-29 years with acute COVID-19. The chain couples TRBV5-8 to TRBJ1-1, with D perhaps TRBD1 (6 bases). The material sequenced was PBMCs or T cells enriched from blood (not recorded which). In nucleotides, the CDR3 is TGTGCCAGCAGCGTAACCCAGGGGTCGTGGAACACTGAAGCTTTCTTT. Its protein is CASSVTQGSWNTEAFF.